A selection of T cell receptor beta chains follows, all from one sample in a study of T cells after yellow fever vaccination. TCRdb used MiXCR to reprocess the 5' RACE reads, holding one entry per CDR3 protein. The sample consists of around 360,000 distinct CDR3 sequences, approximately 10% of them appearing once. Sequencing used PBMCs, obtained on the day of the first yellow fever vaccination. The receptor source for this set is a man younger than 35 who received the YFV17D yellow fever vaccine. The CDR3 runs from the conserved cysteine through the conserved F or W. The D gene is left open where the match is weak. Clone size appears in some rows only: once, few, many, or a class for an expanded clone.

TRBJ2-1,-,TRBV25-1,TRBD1,CASSVTGGPEQFF,TGTGCCAGCAGTGTAACAGGGGGCCCTGAGCAGTTCTTC
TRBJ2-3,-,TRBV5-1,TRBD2,CASSWGLAGGPPWADTQYF,TGCGCCAGCAGCTGGGGACTAGCGGGGGGGCCCCCGTGGGCAGATACGCAGTATTTT
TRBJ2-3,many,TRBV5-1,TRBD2,CASSWGPLAGAGTDTQYF,TGCGCCAGCAGCTGGGGCCCACTAGCGGGGGCTGGCACAGATACGCAGTATTTT
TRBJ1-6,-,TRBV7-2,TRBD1,CASNHWTGNNSPLHF,TGTGCCAGCAACCATTGGACAGGAAATAATTCACCCCTCCACTTT
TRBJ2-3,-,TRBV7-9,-,CASRQDDLIDTQYF,TGTGCCAGCAGACAAGACGATTTAATAGATACGCAGTATTTT
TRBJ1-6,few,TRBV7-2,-,CASSSDWNSPLHF,TGTGCCAGCAGTTCTGACTGGAATTCACCCCTCCACTTT
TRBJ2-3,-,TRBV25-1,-,CASSESVGTGWDPQYF,TGTGCCAGCAGTGAATCGGTCGGGACTGGATGGGATCCGCAGTATTTT
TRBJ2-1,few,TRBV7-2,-,CASSQVSSGEQFF,TGTGCCAGCAGCCAAGTCTCTTCGGGGGAGCAGTTCTTC
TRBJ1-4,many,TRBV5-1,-,CASKPDPTNEKLFF,TGCGCCAGCAAACCGGACCCAACTAATGAAAAACTGTTTTTT
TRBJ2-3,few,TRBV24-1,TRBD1,CATMTDRGHGDTQYF,TGTGCCACCATGACGGACAGGGGGCATGGAGATACGCAGTATTTT
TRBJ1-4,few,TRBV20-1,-,CSARAGRGSEKLFF,TGCAGTGCTAGAGCAGGCAGGGGAAGTGAAAAACTGTTTTTT
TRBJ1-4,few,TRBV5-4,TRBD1,CASSLGQGGGKLFF,TGTGCCAGCAGCTTGGGACAGGGGGGAGGAAAACTGTTTTTT
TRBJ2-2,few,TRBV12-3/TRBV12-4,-,CASSFWGQTDTGELFF,TGTGCCAGCAGTTTTTGGGGCCAGACCGACACCGGGGAGCTGTTTTTT
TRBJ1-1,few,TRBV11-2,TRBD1,CASSSGQGYTEAFF,TGTGCCAGCAGCTCTGGACAGGGGTACACTGAAGCTTTCTTT
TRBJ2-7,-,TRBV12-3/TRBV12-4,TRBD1,CACRGTGWREQYF,TGTGCCTGCAGGGGGACAGGGTGGCGAGAGCAGTACTTC
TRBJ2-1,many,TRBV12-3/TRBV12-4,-,CASRTRNEQFF,TGTGCCAGCAGGACCAGAAATGAGCAGTTCTTC
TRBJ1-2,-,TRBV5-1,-,CASSRGNRALTNYGYTF,TGCGCCAGCAGCCGAGGGAACAGGGCACTAACTAACTATGGCTACACCTTC
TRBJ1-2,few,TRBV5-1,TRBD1,CASSFGQGSLRGYTF,TGCGCCAGCAGCTTCGGACAGGGAAGTCTTCGTGGCTACACCTTC
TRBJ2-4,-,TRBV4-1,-,CASSPMGLAKNIQYF,TGCGCCAGCAGCCCAATGGGACTAGCCAAAAACATTCAGTACTTC
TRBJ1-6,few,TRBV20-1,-,CSAKVGVNSPLHF,TGCAGTGCAAAGGTTGGGGTAAATTCACCCCTCCACTTT
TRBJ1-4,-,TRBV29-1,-,CSGGGEEKLFF,TGCAGCGGAGGGGGAGAGGAAAAACTGTTTTTT
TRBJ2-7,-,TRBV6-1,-,CASSPWDGAYEQYF,TGTGCCAGCAGCCCCTGGGACGGAGCCTACGAGCAGTACTTC
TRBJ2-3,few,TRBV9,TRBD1,CASSVTTGVDTQYF,TGTGCCAGCAGCGTCACCACAGGGGTAGATACGCAGTATTTT
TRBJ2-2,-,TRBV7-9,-,CASSSGHMNTGELFF,TGTGCCAGCAGCTCGGGACATATGAACACCGGGGAGCTGTTTTTT
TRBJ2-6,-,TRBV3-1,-,CASSQQSGTLNSGANVLTF,TGTGCCAGCAGCCAGCAGTCCGGGACACTCAACTCTGGGGCCAACGTCCTGACTTTC
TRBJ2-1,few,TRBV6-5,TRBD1,CASSYTWGQGVDEQFF,TGTGCCAGCAGTTACACATGGGGGCAGGGGGTCGATGAGCAGTTCTTC
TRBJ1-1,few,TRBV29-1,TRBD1,CSTIQGAENTEAFF,TGCAGCACCATACAGGGGGCCGAGAACACTGAAGCTTTCTTT
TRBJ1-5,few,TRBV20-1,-,CSAGLPNSNQPQHF,TGCAGTGCTGGGCTGCCCAATAGCAATCAGCCCCAGCATTTT
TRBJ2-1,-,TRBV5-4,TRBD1,CASSLSPGGGNEQFF,TGTGCCAGCAGCTTGAGCCCAGGGGGCGGGAATGAGCAGTTCTTC
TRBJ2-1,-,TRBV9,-,CASSVASLPGGRHEQFF,TGTGCCAGCAGCGTAGCTTCACTACCCGGGGGGCGCCATGAGCAGTTCTTC
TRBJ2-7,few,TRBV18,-,CASSPLKTGGGYEQYF,TGTGCCAGCTCACCTTTAAAGACAGGAGGCGGCTACGAGCAGTACTTC
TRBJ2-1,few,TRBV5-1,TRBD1,CASSYQGQGANEQFF,TGCGCCAGCAGCTATCAAGGTCAGGGGGCGAATGAGCAGTTCTTC
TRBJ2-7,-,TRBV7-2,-,CASSFFSGTGAYEQYF,TGTGCCAGCAGCTTCTTTAGCGGGACAGGAGCCTACGAGCAGTACTTC
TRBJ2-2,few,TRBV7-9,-,CASSAQPGQESGELFF,TGTGCCAGCAGCGCACAACCGGGACAAGAATCCGGGGAGCTGTTTTTT
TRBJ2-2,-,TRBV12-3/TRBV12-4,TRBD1,CASSLQGAWTGELFF,TGTGCCAGCAGTTTGCAGGGGGCATGGACCGGGGAGCTGTTTTTT
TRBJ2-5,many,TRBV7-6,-,CASSFTSETQYF,TGTGCCAGCAGCTTTACTAGTGAGACCCAGTACTTC
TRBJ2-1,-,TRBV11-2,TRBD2,CASSPGLADSNEQFF,TGTGCCAGCAGCCCGGGACTAGCGGACAGCAATGAGCAGTTCTTC
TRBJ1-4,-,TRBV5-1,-,CASSPGGLNEKLFF,TGCGCCAGCAGCCCGGGGGGACTTAATGAAAAACTGTTTTTT
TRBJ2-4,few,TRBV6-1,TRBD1,CASSEVFGTGTIQYF,TGTGCCAGCAGTGAAGTCTTCGGGACAGGGACAATTCAGTACTTC
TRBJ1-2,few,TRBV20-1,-,CSASSGAYGYTF,TGCAGTGCTTCCTCGGGGGCCTATGGCTACACCTTC
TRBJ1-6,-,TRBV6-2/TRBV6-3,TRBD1,CASSRFGTGNSPLHF,TGTGCCAGCAGTAGATTTGGGACAGGGAATTCACCCCTCCACTTT
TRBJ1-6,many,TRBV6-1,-,CASRLGGGISPLHF,TGTGCCAGCAGGCTGGGAGGGGGTATCTCACCCCTCCACTTT
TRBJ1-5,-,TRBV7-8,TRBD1,CASSPDRGTRYSNQPQHF,TGTGCCAGCAGCCCCGACAGGGGGACCAGATATAGCAATCAGCCCCAGCATTTT
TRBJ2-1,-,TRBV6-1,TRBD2,CASSRLAGVLNNEQFF,TGTGCCAGCAGCAGACTAGCGGGGGTACTCAACAATGAGCAGTTCTTC
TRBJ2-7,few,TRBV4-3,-,CASSQDDGYEQYF,TGCGCCAGCAGCCAAGATGACGGCTACGAGCAGTACTTC
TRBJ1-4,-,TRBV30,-,CAWSPEGDEKLFF,TGTGCCTGGAGTCCCGAAGGGGATGAAAAACTGTTTTTT
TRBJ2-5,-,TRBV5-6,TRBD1,CASSDWDRETQYF,TGTGCCAGCAGCGACTGGGACAGGGAGACCCAGTACTTC